A single sample is the source of the 25 T cell receptor beta chains below, sequenced in a study of cytomegalovirus exposure and HLA in healthy donors (dated by TCRdb to the late 2010s). The protocol used for the library was the immunoSEQ multiplex PCR assay. The multiplex PCR relied on a mix of 60 forward primers for TCR Vbeta segments and 13 reverse primers for TCR Jbeta segments. TCRdb obtained this table from immuneACCESS and retained in-frame rearrangements with V and J assigned. These tables miss some clones; where compared with another copy, unresolved V genes account for less than half of the shortfall, and the remainder is unexplained. This sample lists about 120,000 clones; 83% were detected once. The ten largest clones represent roughly 4% of the sample. The sequencing input was PBMCs. These receptors came from a woman aged 40 to 55 in good health and CMV-seropositive.

Here the CDR3 reads CAWTPRRLSSGANVLTF. The CDR3 region has the DNA TGTGCCTGGACCCCTAGGCGGCTCAGCTCTGGGGCCAACGTCCTGACTTTC. The genes are TRBV30 and TRBJ2-6, with D hard to call. The V end lost 4 bases, the J end lost 0 bases, and 16 bases lay between the germline ends. This CDR3 has 17 amino acids. Looked up from germline, CDR1 is GTSNPN and CDR2 is SVGIG (reference sequence).

The chain employs TRBV6-4 and TRBJ1-2, with 9 positions matching TRBD1. After removal of 6 bases from V and 8 bases from J, the junction contained 13 bases not matched to a gene. The CDR3 totals 15 residues. Germline V gives CDR1 MRHNA, CDR2 SNTAGT. The CDR3 protein is CASRDTYRGPVGYTF. CDR3 in DNA: TGTGCCAGCAGGGATACGTACAGGGGGCCGGTGGGCTACACCTTC.

The J gene is TRBJ1-1, the V gene TRBV5-4; 7 positions agree with TRBD1. The CDR3 has 14 residues. Losses at the gene ends were 0 bases for V and 11 bases for J; bases not matched to a gene: 10. Germline assignment: CDR1 SGHNT and CDR2 YYREEE (reference sequence). In DNA, the CDR3 is TGTGCCAGCAGCTTGGCCGGGACAGCTACTTTGGCTTTCTTT. Its translation: CASSLAGTATLAFF. Together with reference TRBV5-4 and TRBJ1-1, the CDR3 gives the full variable domain: ETGVTQSPTHLIKTRGQQVTLRCSSQSGHNTVSWYQQALGQGPQFIFQYYREEENGRGNFPPRFSGLQFPNYSSELNVNALELDDSALYLCASSLAGTATLAFFGQGTRLTVV.

The table lists this clone with a few counts. The chain is built from TRBV9 and TRBJ2-2; 7 bases align to TRBD2. Germline CDR1 reads SGDLS; CDR2 reads YYNGEE. V gave up 2 bases and J gave up 7 bases; unmatched junction bases: 8. The CDR3 totals 15 residues. The CDR3 DNA reads as TGTGCCAGCAGCGTGGGACTACCGGATGGCGGGGAGCTGTTTTTT. This translates into CASSVGLPDGGELFF.

The table lists this clone with a count of one. The DNA of the CDR3 is TGTGCCAGCAGTGAAGGGAGGAACACTGAAGCTTTCTTT. Translation gives CASSEGRNTEAFF. The chain recombines TRBV6-4 with TRBJ1-1; D gene unclear. This CDR3 contains 13 residues. Germline CDR1 reads MRHNA; CDR2 reads SNTAGT. The V and J ends lost 3 bases and 1 base respectively, with 6 bases between them.

The chain has TRBV6-4 and TRBJ1-5, with TRBD1 matching over 7 bases. Germline trimming cut 8 bases from V and 6 bases from J; bases unmatched to any gene: 16. Per the germline V gene, CDR1 is MRHNA and CDR2 is SNTAGT. CDR3 length: 16 residues. The CDR3 nucleotides are TGTGCCAGCGGAGACAGGGTTTCCCGTCCAGGTCAGCCCCAGCATTTT. Residues: CASGDRVSRPGQPQHF.

The genes are TRBV13 and TRBJ1-1, with 7 bases matching TRBD1. CDR1 and CDR2 (germline): PRHDT, FYEKMQ (reference sequence). The CDR3 has 14 amino acids. With 2 bases clipped from V and 6 bases from J, the junction kept 6 bases outside the gene matches. Here the CDR3 DNA reads TGTGCCAGCAGCTTACAGGGGGTAGTCGCTGAAGCTTTCTTT. Its translation: CASSLQGVVAEAFF.

This clone was observed a single time. The chain carries TRBV2 and TRBJ2-3; possibly TRBD1 for D (6 bases). This CDR3 spans 14 amino acids. The germline V and J ends were trimmed by 6 bases and 0 bases, with 10 bases remaining between them. The germline gives CDR1 SNHLY, CDR2 FYNNEI. CDR3 in DNA: TGTGCCAGCAGCGGACAGATAAGCACAGATACGCAGTATTTT. It encodes CASSGQISTDTQYF.

The chain has TRBV28 and TRBJ2-7; 7 nucleotides agree with TRBD2. Germline CDR1 reads MDHEN; CDR2 reads SYDVKM. Trimming removed 8 bases from V and 3 bases from J; junction bases left unmatched: 10. The CDR3 is 14 amino acids. The CDR3 here is CASFGSREIYEQYF. CDR3 sequence (DNA): TGTGCCAGCTTCGGATCGCGGGAGATCTACGAGCAGTACTTC.

To note about this clone: A read error may produce the germline difference seen at one junction end. This chain links TRBV7-7 with TRBJ2-2; perhaps TRBD2 as D (6 bases). Germline V CDR1 and CDR2: SSHAT, FNYEAQ (reference sequence). The CDR3 totals 17 residues. The CDR3 protein is CASSFLEGGKNTGELFF. CDR3 in DNA: TGTGCTAGCAGCTTCCTAGAGGGCGGGAAAAACACCGGGGAGCTGTTTTTT.

The J gene is TRBJ2-1, the V gene TRBV7-2; TRBD2 aligns across 8 bases. CDR1 is SGHTA and CDR2 is FQGNSA in the germline V gene. The V and J ends lost 4 bases and 1 base, in that order; junction bases with no gene match: 3. The CDR3 extends over 15 amino acids. CDR3 amino acids: CASSSTSVSYNEQFF. Here the CDR3 DNA reads TGTGCCAGCAGCTCGACTAGCGTGTCCTACAATGAGCAGTTCTTC.

With regard to this clone: The junction shows a germline mismatch at one end, possibly a read error. V and J are TRBV7-9 and TRBJ2-7, with D maybe TRBD1 (6 bases). Germline values: CDR1 SEHNR, CDR2 FQNEAQ (reference sequence). The CDR3 is 14 residues long. The CDR3 DNA is TGTTCCAGCAGCCAAGACAGGAGCTCCTACGAGCAGTACTTC. Protein product: CSSSQDRSSYEQYF.

The rearrangement links TRBV19 to TRBJ2-2; D possibly corresponds to TRBD2 (5 bases). Germline V gene lookup returns CDR1 LNHDA and CDR2 SQIVND (reference sequence). V lost 5 bases, J lost 0 bases, and 13 bases lay in between. CDR3 length: 16 amino acids. Here the CDR3 reads CASSPGGGANTGELFF. CDR3 in DNA: TGTGCCAGTAGTCCTGGTGGAGGAGCGAACACCGGGGAGCTGTTTTTT.

This clone was picked up one time. This chain links TRBV28 with TRBJ1-5; 7 bases align to TRBD1. Losses at the gene ends were 5 bases for V and 7 bases for J; bases not matched to a gene: 17. The length of the CDR3 is 17 residues. Germline lookup yields CDR1 MDHEN and CDR2 SYDVKM. The CDR3 sequence: CASSPLGGQGFDQPQHF. The CDR3 nucleotides are TGTGCCAGCAGTCCCTTAGGGGGCCAGGGGTTTGACCAGCCCCAGCATTTT. The full variable domain, in which reference TRBV28 and TRBJ1-5 provide the parts outside the CDR3, is DVKVTQSSRYLVKRTGEKVFLECVQDMDHENMFWYRQDPGLGLRLIYFSYDVKMKEKGDIPEGYSVSREKKERFSLILESASTNQTSMYLCASSPLGGQGFDQPQHFGDGTRLSIL.

The J gene is TRBJ1-1, the V gene TRBV7-3; TRBD1 might be the D (5 bases). Germline CDR1 reads SGHTA; CDR2 reads FQGTGA. V gave up 4 bases and J gave up 1 base, with 13 bases separating them. The CDR3 has 15 amino acids. CDR3 DNA: TGTGCCAGCAGCTCCGCAGGACACAGGAACACTGAAGCTTTCTTT. This codes for CASSSAGHRNTEAFF.

CDR3 DNA sequence: TGTGCCAGCAGCCCATCCCCGGAGACAGTGACCCATGGTGAGCAGTTCTTC. Encoded protein: CASSPSPETVTHGEQFF. The V and J genes are TRBV7-3 and TRBJ2-1; a weak D match, TRBD1 (5 bases). CDR3 length: 17 amino acids. Germline-derived CDR1 and CDR2 are SGHTA and FQGTGA. V was cut by 5 bases and J by 9 bases, with 26 bases left in between. Full variable domain (rest looked up from reference TRBV7-3 and TRBJ2-1): GAGVSQTPSNKVTEKGKYVELRCDPISGHTALYWYRQSLGQGPEFLIYFQGTGAADDSGLPNDRFFAVRPEGSVSTLKIQRTERGDSAVYLCASSPSPETVTHGEQFFGPGTRLTVL.

The rearrangement joins TRBV4-2 to TRBJ1-6, with TRBD1 as a possible D gene (6 bases). V was trimmed by 3 bases and J by 6 bases, leaving 15 bases between them. The CDR3 contains 16 residues. Germline CDR1 and CDR2: LGHNA and YNFKEQ. The chain's CDR3 is CASSQDRHDLNSPLHF. In nucleotides, the CDR3 is TGTGCCAGCAGCCAGGACAGACATGACCTTAATTCACCCCTCCACTTT.

This clone occurred a few times. This chain links TRBV9 with TRBJ2-4; 8 bases fit TRBD1. The V and J ends lost 3 bases and 2 bases, in that order; junction bases with no gene match: 4. Germline V gene sequence: CDR1 SGDLS, CDR2 YYNGEE. The length of the CDR3 is 15 residues. CDR3 sequence: CASSAGTGPKNIQYF. The CDR3, as DNA: TGTGCCAGCAGCGCAGGGACAGGACCCAAAAACATTCAGTACTTC.

The chain combines TRBV28 with TRBJ1-5, with TRBD1 matching over 10 bases. V dropped 7 bases and J dropped 0; count of bases not matched to a gene: 15. CDR3 length equals 19 residues. Germline CDR1 reads MDHEN; CDR2 reads SYDVKM. The CDR3 spells CASITPPGTGVYSNQPQHF. The CDR3 DNA sequence: TGTGCCAGCATTACCCCCCCGGGGACAGGGGTATATAGCAATCAGCCCCAGCATTTT.

The chain combines TRBV7-9 with TRBJ2-1; D remains ambiguous. The germline CDR1 and CDR2 sequences are SEHNR and FQNEAQ (reference sequence). The CDR3 is 12 residues long. The V gene lost 5 bases and the J gene lost 6 bases, with 8 bases spanning the gap. CDR3 nucleotides: TGTGCCAGCAGCCCTATCTCCAATGAGCAGTTCTTC. Its translation: CASSPISNEQFF.

In the case of this clone: One junction end does not reproduce the germline sequence, and a read error may be involved. The V and J genes are TRBV7-9 and TRBJ2-7, with 8 nucleotides matching TRBD1. This CDR3 is 16 amino acids long. The germline CDR1 and CDR2 sequences are SEHNR and FQNEAQ (reference sequence). The CDR3 here is CSSSHSRDRRSYEQYF. The CDR3 nucleotides read TGTTCCAGCAGCCATTCCCGGGACAGGCGCTCCTACGAGCAGTACTTC.

The rearrangement links TRBV7-9 to TRBJ1-1; D unclear. Between the trimmed V and J ends, which lost 4 bases and 5 bases, there was a span of 17 bases. CDR3 length equals 15 residues. Per germline, CDR1 SEHNR and CDR2 FQNEAQ (reference sequence). CDR3 bases: TGTGCCAGCAGCTCCCCCGGGGAGGCTAGAACTGAAGCTTTCTTT. This gives the protein CASSSPGEARTEAFF.

For the CDR3, the DNA is TGTGCCAGCAGCTCCATTAGTCTGACTCTCAATGAGCAGTTCTTC. This translates into CASSSISLTLNEQFF. The chain couples TRBV7-9 to TRBJ2-1; D is undetermined. Trimming removed 4 bases from V and 6 bases from J, with 16 bases in between. The CDR3 extends over 15 amino acids. CDR1 SEHNR and CDR2 FQNEAQ come from the germline V gene (reference sequence).

The chain combines TRBV19 with TRBJ2-7; 9 positions match TRBD2. The CDR3 consists of 14 residues. Germline V gives CDR1 LNHDA, CDR2 SQIVND (reference sequence). Losses at the gene ends were 5 bases for V and 5 bases for J; bases not matched to a gene: 7. The CDR3 spells CASSLASGIDEQYF. Here the CDR3 DNA reads TGTGCCAGTAGTTTGGCTAGCGGGATTGACGAGCAGTACTTC.

The V call is TRBV14, the J call TRBJ2-1; 8 bases match TRBD1. Losses at the gene ends were 4 bases for V and 14 bases for J; bases not matched to a gene: 7. The CDR3 spans 12 residues. Germline V lookup: CDR1 SGHDN, CDR2 FVKESK. As DNA, the CDR3 is TGTGCCAGCAGCCCGTCGGACAGGGATGAGTTCTTC. Translated: CASSPSDRDEFF.